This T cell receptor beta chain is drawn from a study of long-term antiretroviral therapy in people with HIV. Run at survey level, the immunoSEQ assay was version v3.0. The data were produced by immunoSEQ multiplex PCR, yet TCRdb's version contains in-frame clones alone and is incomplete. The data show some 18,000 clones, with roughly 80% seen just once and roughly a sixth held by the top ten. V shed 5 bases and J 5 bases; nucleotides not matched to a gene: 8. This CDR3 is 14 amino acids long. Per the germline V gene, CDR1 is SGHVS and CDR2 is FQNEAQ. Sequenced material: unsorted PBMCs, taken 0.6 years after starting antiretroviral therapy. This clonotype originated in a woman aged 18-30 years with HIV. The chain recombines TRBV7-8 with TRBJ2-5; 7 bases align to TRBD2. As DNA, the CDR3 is TGTGCCAGCAGCACCGGGACTACCCGGGAGACCCAGTACTTC. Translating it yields CASSTGTTRETQYF.